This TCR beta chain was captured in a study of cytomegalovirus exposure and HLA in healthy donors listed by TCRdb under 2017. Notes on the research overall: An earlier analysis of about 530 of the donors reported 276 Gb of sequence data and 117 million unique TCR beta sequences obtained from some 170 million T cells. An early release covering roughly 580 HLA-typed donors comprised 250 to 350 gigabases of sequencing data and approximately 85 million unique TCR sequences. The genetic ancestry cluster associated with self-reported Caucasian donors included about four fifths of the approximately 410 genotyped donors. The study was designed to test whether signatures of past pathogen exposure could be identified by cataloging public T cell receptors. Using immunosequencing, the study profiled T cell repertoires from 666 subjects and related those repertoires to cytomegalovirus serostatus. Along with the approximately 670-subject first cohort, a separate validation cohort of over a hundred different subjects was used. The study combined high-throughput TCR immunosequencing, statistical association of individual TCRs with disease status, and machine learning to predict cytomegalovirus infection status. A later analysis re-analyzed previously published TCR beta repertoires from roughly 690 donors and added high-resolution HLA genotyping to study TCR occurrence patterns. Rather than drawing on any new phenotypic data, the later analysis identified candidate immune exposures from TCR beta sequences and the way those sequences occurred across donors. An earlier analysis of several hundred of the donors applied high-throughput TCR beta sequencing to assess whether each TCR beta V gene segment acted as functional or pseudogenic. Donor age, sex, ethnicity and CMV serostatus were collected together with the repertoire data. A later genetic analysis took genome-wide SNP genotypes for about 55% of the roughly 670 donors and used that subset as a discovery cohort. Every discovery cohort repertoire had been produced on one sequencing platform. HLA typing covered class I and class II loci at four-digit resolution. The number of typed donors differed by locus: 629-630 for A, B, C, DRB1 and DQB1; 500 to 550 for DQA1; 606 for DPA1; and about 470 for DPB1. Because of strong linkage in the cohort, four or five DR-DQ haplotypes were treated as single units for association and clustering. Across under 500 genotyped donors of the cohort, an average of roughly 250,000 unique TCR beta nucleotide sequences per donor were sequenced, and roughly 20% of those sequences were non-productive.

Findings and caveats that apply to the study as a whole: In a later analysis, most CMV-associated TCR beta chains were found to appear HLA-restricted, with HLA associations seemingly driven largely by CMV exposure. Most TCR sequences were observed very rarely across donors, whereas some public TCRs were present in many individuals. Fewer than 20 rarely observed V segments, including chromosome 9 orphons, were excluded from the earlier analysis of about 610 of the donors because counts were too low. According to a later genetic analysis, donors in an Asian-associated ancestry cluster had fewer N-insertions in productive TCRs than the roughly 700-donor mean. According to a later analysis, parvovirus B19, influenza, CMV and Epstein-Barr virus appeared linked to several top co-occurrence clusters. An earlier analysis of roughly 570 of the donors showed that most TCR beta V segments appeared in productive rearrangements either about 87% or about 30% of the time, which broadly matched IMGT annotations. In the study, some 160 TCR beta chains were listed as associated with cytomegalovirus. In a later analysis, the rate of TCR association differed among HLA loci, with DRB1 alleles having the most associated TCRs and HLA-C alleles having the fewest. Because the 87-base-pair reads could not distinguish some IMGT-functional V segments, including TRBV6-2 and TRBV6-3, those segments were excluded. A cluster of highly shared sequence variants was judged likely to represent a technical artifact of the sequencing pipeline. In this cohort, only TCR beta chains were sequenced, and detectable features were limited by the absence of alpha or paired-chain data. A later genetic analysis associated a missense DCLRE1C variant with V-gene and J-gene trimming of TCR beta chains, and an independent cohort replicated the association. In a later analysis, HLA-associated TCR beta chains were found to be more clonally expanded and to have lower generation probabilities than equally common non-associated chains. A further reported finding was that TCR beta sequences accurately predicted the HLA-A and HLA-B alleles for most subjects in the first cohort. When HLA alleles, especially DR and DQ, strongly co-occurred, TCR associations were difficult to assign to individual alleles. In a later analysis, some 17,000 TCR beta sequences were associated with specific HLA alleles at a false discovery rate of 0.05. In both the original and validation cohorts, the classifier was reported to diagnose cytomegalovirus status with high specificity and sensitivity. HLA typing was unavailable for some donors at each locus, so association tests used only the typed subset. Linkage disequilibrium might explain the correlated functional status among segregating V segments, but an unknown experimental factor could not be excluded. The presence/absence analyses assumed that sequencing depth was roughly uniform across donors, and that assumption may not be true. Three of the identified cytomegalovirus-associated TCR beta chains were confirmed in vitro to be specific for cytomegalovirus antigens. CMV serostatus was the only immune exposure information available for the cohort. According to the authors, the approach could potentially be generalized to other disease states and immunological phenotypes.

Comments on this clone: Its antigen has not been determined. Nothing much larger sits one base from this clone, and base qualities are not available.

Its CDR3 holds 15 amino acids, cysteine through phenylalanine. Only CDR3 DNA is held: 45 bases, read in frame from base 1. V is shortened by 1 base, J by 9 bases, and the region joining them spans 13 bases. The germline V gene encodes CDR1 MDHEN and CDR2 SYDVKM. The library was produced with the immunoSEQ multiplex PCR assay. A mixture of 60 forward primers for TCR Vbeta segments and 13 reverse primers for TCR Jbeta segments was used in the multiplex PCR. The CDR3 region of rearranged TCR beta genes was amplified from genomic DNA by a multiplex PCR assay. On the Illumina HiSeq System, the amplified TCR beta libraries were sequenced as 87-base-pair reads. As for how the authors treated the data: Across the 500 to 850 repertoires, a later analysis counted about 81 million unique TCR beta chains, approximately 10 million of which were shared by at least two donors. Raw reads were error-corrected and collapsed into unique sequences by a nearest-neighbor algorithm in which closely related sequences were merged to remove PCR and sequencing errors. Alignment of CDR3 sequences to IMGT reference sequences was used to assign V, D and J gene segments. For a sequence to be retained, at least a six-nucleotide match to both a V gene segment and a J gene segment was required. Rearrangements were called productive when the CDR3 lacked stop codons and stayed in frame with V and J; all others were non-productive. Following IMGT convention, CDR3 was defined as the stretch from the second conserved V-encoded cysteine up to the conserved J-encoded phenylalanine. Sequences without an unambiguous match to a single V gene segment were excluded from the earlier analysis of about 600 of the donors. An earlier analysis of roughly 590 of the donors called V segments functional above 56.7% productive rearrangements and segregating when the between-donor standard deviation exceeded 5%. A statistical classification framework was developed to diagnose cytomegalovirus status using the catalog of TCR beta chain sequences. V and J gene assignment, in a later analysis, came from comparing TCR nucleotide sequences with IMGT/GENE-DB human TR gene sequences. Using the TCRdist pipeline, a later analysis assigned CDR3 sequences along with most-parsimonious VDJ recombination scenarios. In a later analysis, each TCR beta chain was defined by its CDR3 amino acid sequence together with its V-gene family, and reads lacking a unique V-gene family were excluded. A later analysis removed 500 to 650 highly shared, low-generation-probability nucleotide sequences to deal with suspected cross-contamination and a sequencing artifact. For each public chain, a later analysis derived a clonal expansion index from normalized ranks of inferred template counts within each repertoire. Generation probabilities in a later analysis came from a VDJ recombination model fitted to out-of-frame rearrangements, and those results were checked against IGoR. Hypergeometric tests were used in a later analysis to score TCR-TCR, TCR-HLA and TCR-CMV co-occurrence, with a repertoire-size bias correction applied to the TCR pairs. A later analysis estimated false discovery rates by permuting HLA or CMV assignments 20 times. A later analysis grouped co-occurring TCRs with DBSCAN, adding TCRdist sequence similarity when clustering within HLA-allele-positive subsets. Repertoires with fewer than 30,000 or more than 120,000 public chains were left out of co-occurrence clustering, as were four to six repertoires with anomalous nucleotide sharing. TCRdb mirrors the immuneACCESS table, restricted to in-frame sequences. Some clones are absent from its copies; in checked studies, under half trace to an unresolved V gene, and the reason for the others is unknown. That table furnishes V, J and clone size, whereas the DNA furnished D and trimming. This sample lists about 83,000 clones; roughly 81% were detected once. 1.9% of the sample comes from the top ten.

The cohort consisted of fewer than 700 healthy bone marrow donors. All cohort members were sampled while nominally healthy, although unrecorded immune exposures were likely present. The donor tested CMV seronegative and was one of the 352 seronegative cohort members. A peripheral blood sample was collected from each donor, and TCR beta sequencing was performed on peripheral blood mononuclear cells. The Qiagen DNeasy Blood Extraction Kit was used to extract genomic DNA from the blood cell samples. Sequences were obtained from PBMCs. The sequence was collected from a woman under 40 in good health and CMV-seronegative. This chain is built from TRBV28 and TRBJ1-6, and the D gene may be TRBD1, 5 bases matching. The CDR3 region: CASSLFAPGGSPLHF. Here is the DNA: TGTGCCAGCAGTTTATTCGCGCCGGGGGGTTCACCCCTCCACTTT.